These T cell receptor beta chains were read from a single sample in a study of vaccination and CD4 T cells after COVID-19. No antigen is known for these receptors. Each CDR3 protein is one row after TCRdb ran MiXCR on the PCR reads. Found here are about 20,000 distinct CDR3 sequences, around 50% of them singletons; the top ten hold 7% to 8.5%. Input material: CD4+ T cells from blood, cultured in vitro. These receptors were taken from a human donor who had recovered from COVID-19. Both conserved end residues are trimmed from each CDR3.

v_call: TRBV12-3/TRBV12-4; j_call: TRBJ1-6; cdr3_length: 14; cdr3_aa: ASSLEGISLGSPLH
v_call: TRBV6-2/TRBV6-3; j_call: TRBJ1-1; cdr3_length: 14; cdr3_aa: ASTLPRVFRPTEAF
v_call: TRBV29-1; j_call: TRBJ1-2; cdr3_length: 10; cdr3_aa: SVSLAAYGYT
v_call: TRBV5-3; j_call: TRBJ1-5; cdr3_length: 11; cdr3_aa: ASSLERDQPQH
v_call: TRBV6-1; j_call: TRBJ2-1; cdr3_length: 12; cdr3_aa: ASSFSGSVNEQF
v_call: TRBV5-1; j_call: TRBJ2-1; cdr3_length: 13; cdr3_aa: ASSLAVTGGNEQF
v_call: TRBV6-2/TRBV6-3; j_call: TRBJ2-7; cdr3_length: 12; cdr3_aa: ASSYGRPSYEQY
v_call: TRBV24-1; j_call: TRBJ2-5; cdr3_length: 13; cdr3_aa: ATSDFLAGQETQY
v_call: TRBV2; j_call: TRBJ1-2; cdr3_length: 11; cdr3_aa: ASTREGGGGHT
v_call: TRBV6-1; j_call: TRBJ1-6; cdr3_length: 13; cdr3_aa: ASRTQGASGSPLH
v_call: TRBV24-1; j_call: TRBJ2-4; cdr3_length: 13; cdr3_aa: ATSAQLAAKNIQY
v_call: TRBV11-3; j_call: TRBJ2-1; cdr3_length: 12; cdr3_aa: ASSIGQEGSEQF
v_call: TRBV5-1; j_call: TRBJ2-1; cdr3_length: 16; cdr3_aa: ASSLVGLAGGLYNEQF
v_call: TRBV6-2/TRBV6-3; j_call: TRBJ2-5; cdr3_length: 12; cdr3_aa: ASKKGGAVETQY
v_call: TRBV20-1; j_call: TRBJ2-1; cdr3_length: 9; cdr3_aa: SATPGTSQF
v_call: TRBV19; j_call: TRBJ1-2; cdr3_length: 11; cdr3_aa: ASSPGTDYGYT
v_call: TRBV5-5; j_call: TRBJ2-1; cdr3_length: 13; cdr3_aa: ASSGLSGRANEQF
v_call: TRBV20-1; j_call: TRBJ2-5; cdr3_length: 10; cdr3_aa: SALTGLETQY
v_call: TRBV30; j_call: TRBJ1-1; cdr3_length: 12; cdr3_aa: AWSVPGSRTEAF
v_call: TRBV11-3; j_call: TRBJ2-3; cdr3_length: 12; cdr3_aa: ASSLGPGADTQY
v_call: TRBV9; j_call: TRBJ2-5; cdr3_length: 13; cdr3_aa: ASSVAGTAQETQY
v_call: TRBV11-3; j_call: TRBJ2-5; cdr3_length: 13; cdr3_aa: ASSLGAGGQETQY
v_call: TRBV20-1; j_call: TRBJ1-5; cdr3_length: 12; cdr3_aa: SAGTGTSSRPQH
v_call: TRBV11-2; j_call: TRBJ2-3; cdr3_length: 15; cdr3_aa: ASSSHGTSGGPSTQY
v_call: TRBV25-1; j_call: TRBJ2-2; cdr3_length: 10; cdr3_aa: ASSGDVRELF
v_call: TRBV2; j_call: TRBJ1-5; cdr3_length: 15; cdr3_aa: ASSGVYFADGNQPQH
v_call: TRBV2; j_call: TRBJ2-5; cdr3_length: 10; cdr3_aa: ASSEAGETQY
v_call: TRBV7-2; j_call: TRBJ2-1; cdr3_length: 13; cdr3_aa: ASSLQGSSYNEQF
v_call: TRBV6-1; j_call: TRBJ2-1; cdr3_length: 13; cdr3_aa: ASSVELGEYNEQF